The rows below give T cell receptor beta chains drawn from one sample of a study of cytomegalovirus exposure and HLA in healthy donors. Data came from immunoSEQ multiplex PCR; TCRdb stores just in-frame clones and leaves some out. The sample consists of about 150,000 clones, approximately 82% of them appearing once. Specimen: PBMCs. These receptors were collected from a woman aged 45-60 years in good health and CMV-seropositive. CDR3s include the opening cysteine and the closing phenylalanine or tryptophan. Each record gives: CDR3 DNA, CDR3 protein, clone size, V gene, J gene, D gene. The D gene is left open where the match is weak. Size is stated for part of the rows, as once, few or many counts, or as a class when the clone is expanded.

CDR3 DNA: TGTGCCAGCAGCTTAGGGACAGCCGGGGCGCAGTACTTC; CDR3 protein: CASSLGTAGAQYF; clone size: -; V gene: TRBV5-4; J gene: TRBJ2-7; D gene: TRBD1
CDR3 DNA: TGTGCCACCAGCCCTGGGCCCACGGATGAAGCTTTCTTT; CDR3 protein: CATSPGPTDEAFF; clone size: -; V gene: TRBV15; J gene: TRBJ1-1; D gene: -
CDR3 DNA: TGTGCCATCAGTAGAGAGGACAGATCTTACACAGATACGCAGTATTTT; CDR3 protein: CAISREDRSYTDTQYF; clone size: -; V gene: TRBV10-3; J gene: TRBJ2-3; D gene: -
CDR3 DNA: TGTGCCAGCAGCCAAGATGGGTTAGCGGGGGGCATGGCAGATACGCAGTATTTT; CDR3 protein: CASSQDGLAGGMADTQYF; clone size: few; V gene: TRBV4-2; J gene: TRBJ2-3; D gene: TRBD2
CDR3 DNA: TGCGCCAGCAGCCGCAGGGGGTTAGATACGCAGTATTTT; CDR3 protein: CASSRRGLDTQYF; clone size: -; V gene: TRBV4-3; J gene: TRBJ2-3; D gene: TRBD1
CDR3 DNA: TGCGCCAGCAGCCCGTGGACAGGTGAAAAACTGTTTTTT; CDR3 protein: CASSPWTGEKLFF; clone size: -; V gene: TRBV4-3; J gene: TRBJ1-4; D gene: TRBD1
CDR3 DNA: TGTGCCAGCAGTTTAACGGGAGATACGCAGTATTTT; CDR3 protein: CASSLTGDTQYF; clone size: few; V gene: TRBV28; J gene: TRBJ2-3; D gene: -
CDR3 DNA: TGTGCCAGCAGTGTCGACAGAGGCCTTTTTAGCAATCAGCCCCAGCATTTT; CDR3 protein: CASSVDRGLFSNQPQHF; clone size: -; V gene: TRBV6-1; J gene: TRBJ1-5; D gene: -
CDR3 DNA: TGTGCCAGCGCGGGGTTTACAGATACGCAGTATTTT; CDR3 protein: CASAGFTDTQYF; clone size: -; V gene: TRBV7-6; J gene: TRBJ2-3; D gene: -
CDR3 DNA: TGCGCCAGCAGCCAAGGACAGGGGGGTCAGCCCCAGCATTTT; CDR3 protein: CASSQGQGGQPQHF; clone size: few; V gene: TRBV4-1; J gene: TRBJ1-5; D gene: TRBD1
CDR3 DNA: TGTGCCAGCAGTGTTCAGGGGGCTTACGAGCAGTACTTC; CDR3 protein: CASSVQGAYEQYF; clone size: -; V gene: TRBV6-1; J gene: TRBJ2-7; D gene: TRBD1
CDR3 DNA: TGTGCCGTGGGGCGGGGGGCTGTCGGTGAGCAGTTCTTC; CDR3 protein: CAVGRGAVGEQFF; clone size: -; V gene: TRBV27; J gene: TRBJ2-1; D gene: TRBD2
CDR3 DNA: TGCAGCGTTCGCAGCTCCTACGAGCAGTACTTC; CDR3 protein: CSVRSSYEQYF; clone size: -; V gene: TRBV29-1; J gene: TRBJ2-7; D gene: -
CDR3 DNA: TGTGCCAGCAGGGACAGGGATTTTCGTGGCTACACCTTC; CDR3 protein: CASRDRDFRGYTF; clone size: -; V gene: TRBV6-1; J gene: TRBJ1-2; D gene: TRBD1
CDR3 DNA: TGTGCCAGCAGTTTGCTACAGAGCAATGAGCAGTTCTTC; CDR3 protein: CASSLLQSNEQFF; clone size: -; V gene: TRBV28; J gene: TRBJ2-1; D gene: -
CDR3 DNA: TGTGCCAGCAGCTGGGAGGGGAATCAGCCCCAGCATTTT; CDR3 protein: CASSWEGNQPQHF; clone size: -; V gene: TRBV5-4; J gene: TRBJ1-5; D gene: -
CDR3 DNA: TGTGCCAGCAGCGGATGCGGTCGGAACACTGAAGCTTTCTTT; CDR3 protein: CASSGCGRNTEAFF; clone size: -; V gene: TRBV5-4; J gene: TRBJ1-1; D gene: -
CDR3 DNA: TGTGCCAGCAGCTTCTCGATCCTAGGGACTAGTGGGTCGCAGTATTTT; CDR3 protein: CASSFSILGTSGSQYF; clone size: -; V gene: TRBV7-2; J gene: TRBJ2-3; D gene: TRBD2
CDR3 DNA: TGTGCCAGCAGACTAGCGGGGGGGACCGGGGAGCTGTTTTTT; CDR3 protein: CASRLAGGTGELFF; clone size: -; V gene: TRBV5-4; J gene: TRBJ2-2; D gene: TRBD2
CDR3 DNA: TGCGCCAGCAGCCTGGGACAGGGTAGCCAGCCCCAGCATTTT; CDR3 protein: CASSLGQGSQPQHF; clone size: -; V gene: TRBV5-1; J gene: TRBJ1-5; D gene: TRBD1
CDR3 DNA: TGTGCCAGCAGCTTAGATGCAGGGGTCTTGACTAATGAAAAACTGTTTTTT; CDR3 protein: CASSLDAGVLTNEKLFF; clone size: -; V gene: TRBV7-8; J gene: TRBJ1-4; D gene: -
CDR3 DNA: TGTGCCAGCAGCCAAGATAAGGGGATCGGCTACACCTTC; CDR3 protein: CASSQDKGIGYTF; clone size: -; V gene: TRBV14; J gene: TRBJ1-2; D gene: -
CDR3 DNA: TGCGCCAGCAGCCCCAGGGGGGAGAACTATGGCTACACCTTC; CDR3 protein: CASSPRGENYGYTF; clone size: once; V gene: TRBV4-1; J gene: TRBJ1-2; D gene: TRBD1
CDR3 DNA: TGCGCCAGCAGCTTGGCGCTAGTCGGCGTCAATGAGCAGTTCTTC; CDR3 protein: CASSLALVGVNEQFF; clone size: -; V gene: TRBV5-1; J gene: TRBJ2-1; D gene: -
CDR3 DNA: TGCGCCAGCAGCTTGGCCCCAGGGGACTATGGCTACACCTTC; CDR3 protein: CASSLAPGDYGYTF; clone size: -; V gene: TRBV5-1; J gene: TRBJ1-2; D gene: -
CDR3 DNA: TGTGCCAGCAGCACCCTGTTCGGGGAAGATACGCAGTATTTT; CDR3 protein: CASSTLFGEDTQYF; clone size: -; V gene: TRBV14; J gene: TRBJ2-3; D gene: -
CDR3 DNA: TGTGCCAGCAGAAACAGGAACACTGAAGCTTTCTTT; CDR3 protein: CASRNRNTEAFF; clone size: -; V gene: TRBV6-1; J gene: TRBJ1-1; D gene: -
CDR3 DNA: TGTGCCAGTAGCACCAGGACAGGGCGTATGGTCTCCGGGGAGCTGTTTTTT; CDR3 protein: CASSTRTGRMVSGELFF; clone size: -; V gene: TRBV19; J gene: TRBJ2-2; D gene: TRBD1
CDR3 DNA: TGTGCCAGCATCGGCGGACAGAGCAATCAGCCCCAGCATTTT; CDR3 protein: CASIGGQSNQPQHF; clone size: -; V gene: TRBV28; J gene: TRBJ1-5; D gene: -